This TCR beta chain comes out of a study of T cell repertoires in aging, cancer and after chemotherapy. Study summary: Repeat sampling of healthy donors over several months to years showed clear clonal overlap. Study-wide results and caveats: In each cancer cohort, median generation probability increased across chemotherapy, suggesting thymic output rebounded. Untreated cancer patients had significantly lower blood TCR diversity than age-matched healthy donors.

Amplification of TCR beta used genomic DNA extracted from peripheral blood. This clonotype is judged medium-sized. Its antigen remains unknown. The length of the CDR3 is 13 residues. The V gene end was trimmed by 11 bases and the J gene end by 6 bases; junction bases not matched to a gene: 10. Germline V gene lookup returns CDR1 MNHNS and CDR2 SASEGT. A mixed TRB-A/B primer pool amplified rearranged TRB by multiplex touch-down PCR. TCRdb called the multiplex PCR reads again in MiXCR, with one record for every CDR3 protein. This sample has 3,000 or so distinct CDR3 sequences, with about a quarter found just once.

The sample consisted of blood. The source is a human donor in good health. The rearrangement links TRBV6-1 to TRBJ2-7; 10 positions match TRBD2. The CDR3 loop is CAGMEREGGEQYF. The CDR3 DNA is TGTGCCGGTATGGAGCGGGAGGGTGGCGAGCAGTACTTC.